The clone carrying this T cell receptor beta chain has a single count. The junction does not match germline at one end; this may be a read error. These data belong to a study of tumor and adjacent non-tumor tissue in lung cancer. Three rounds of nested PCR, following a modified ARM-PCR protocol, produced the TCRbeta library. TCRdb processed the multiplex PCR reads anew with MiXCR; each CDR3 protein has one entry. The sample lists approximately 79,000 distinct CDR3 sequences, approximately 72% occurring once. CDR3 length: 15 residues. CDR1 SGHAT and CDR2 FQNNGV come from the germline V gene. RNA was extracted from bulk tissue without any cell sorting. Between August and November 2014, newly diagnosed, chemotherapy-naive lung cancer patients underwent thoracic surgery in China.

The J gene is TRBJ2-7, the V gene TRBV11-2; D unresolved. The TCR comes from a middle-aged woman with non-small cell lung cancer. Sequenced material: lung tumor tissue. The DNA for the CDR3 is TGTGCCAGCAGTTTAGATCCCCAGAGGTCCTTCAAGCAGTACTTC. This sequence encodes CASSLDPQRSFKQYF.